Below, 31 T cell receptor beta chains from the same sample are listed, as sequenced in a study of control samples from healthy donors and cancer patients. TCRdb's table, derived via immunoSEQ multiplex PCR, lists solely in-frame clones and lacks some. The sample contains more than 65,000 clones, about 90% of which appear only once. The sample consisted of PBMCs. The origin of the receptors is a woman in her fifties or sixties with head and neck cancer.

This clone was observed a handful of times. The chain joins TRBV20-1 to TRBJ2-4; 9 bases align to TRBD1. There are 17 residues in the CDR3. The V gene's germline CDR1 is DFQATT and CDR2 SNEGSKA (reference sequence). The V gene end was trimmed by 3 bases and the J gene end by 2 bases; junction bases not matched to a gene: 11. CDR3 sequence reads: CSASSTDRGATKNIQYF. The CDR3 bases are TGCAGTGCTAGTTCCACCGACAGGGGGGCTACCAAAAACATTCAGTACTTC.

The chain combines TRBV21-1 with TRBJ2-2; TRBD2 is the table's D call and was not checked against the DNA. TRBV21-1 is shown as a pseudogene. CDR3 size: 15 residues. This chain's CDR3 is CASSKAAAEHRGAVF. CDR3 in DNA: TGTGCCAGCAGCAAAGCGGCAGCCGAACACCGGGGAGCTGTTTTT.

CDR3 coding DNA: TGTGCTAGTGGTCAAAGGAGGGAGACCCAGTACTTC. It is translated as CASGQRRETQYF. The chain is built from TRBV12-5 and TRBJ2-5; TRBD2 is a possible D gene (5 bases). The CDR3 is made up of 12 amino acids. CDR1 is LGHNT and CDR2 is FRNRAP in the germline V gene. V was clipped by 5 bases and J by 5 bases, with 9 bases between them.

This clone was counted only a few times. The gene calls are TRBV9 and TRBJ2-5; D is perhaps TRBD2 (6 bases). This CDR3 is 16 amino acids long. The V end lost 0 bases, the J end lost 4 bases, and 16 bases lay between the germline ends. CDR1 is SGDLS, CDR2 YYNGEE, per germline. The CDR3 DNA follows: TGTGCCAGCAGCGTAGGTGTTAGCCCCGGGAGAGAGACCCAGTACTTC. This translates into CASSVGVSPGRETQYF.

This chain uses TRBV5-1 with TRBJ2-1; 10 bases map to TRBD2. V was pared by 1 base and J by 5 bases, with 3 bases of the junction left unmatched. CDR1 and CDR2 from the germline V gene are SGHRS and YFSETQ. The CDR3 length is 15 residues. The CDR3 loop reads CASSLSTSGNNEQFF. In nucleotides, the CDR3 is TGCGCCAGCAGCTTGAGTACTAGCGGGAACAATGAGCAGTTCTTC.

This clone is a singleton in its sample. The chain has TRBV3-1 (or the pseudogene TRBV3-2) and TRBJ2-7, with 13 positions matching TRBD2. The V gene's germline CDR1 is LGHDT and CDR2 YNNKEL (reference sequence). Germline trimming cut 3 bases from V and 5 bases from J; bases unmatched to any gene: 4. This CDR3 has 15 residues. CDR3 sequence (DNA): TGTGCCAGCAGCCATCCCGGACTAGCGGGAGACGAGCAGTACTTC. It codes for CASSHPGLAGDEQYF.

The rearrangement joins TRBV20-1 to TRBJ2-5; D call uncertain. V was shortened by 3 bases and J by 5 bases, with 7 bases between the two germline ends. The CDR3 has 11 residues. Germline V gene sequence: CDR1 DFQATT, CDR2 SNEGSKA (reference sequence). The CDR3 loop is CSARRAETQYF. The CDR3, as DNA: TGCAGTGCTAGGCGTGCGGAGACCCAGTACTTC.

The chain couples TRBV11-2 to TRBJ2-1; TRBD2 agrees at 9 bases. The CDR3 runs 16 residues. With V trimmed by 2 bases and J by 4 bases, 6 bases remained unmatched. CDR1 is SGHAT and CDR2 is FQNNGV in the germline V gene. CDR3 residues: CASSLNLLAGYNEQFF. Here the CDR3 DNA reads TGTGCCAGCAGCTTAAATCTGCTAGCGGGGTACAATGAGCAGTTCTTC.

V is TRBV2 and J is TRBJ2-1; weak D call: TRBD2 (6 bases). Germline loops: CDR1 SNHLY, CDR2 FYNNEI. The CDR3 spans 12 residues. Trimming took off 6 bases at V and 9 bases at J, with 12 bases between the two ends. The CDR3 sequence: CASREGVGEQFF. The CDR3 DNA reads TGTGCCAGCAGGGAGGGTGTGGGTGAGCAGTTCTTC.

The rearrangement uses TRBV7-8 and TRBJ1-5; TRBD1 might be the D (5 bases). Trimming stripped 1 base from V and 8 bases from J, with 15 bases between. CDR1 SGHVS and CDR2 FQNEAQ come from the germline V gene. This CDR3 has 15 amino acids. The CDR3 nucleotides read TGTGCCAGCAGCTTAGTTGCAGGGAAAGAGAAGCCCCAGCATTTT. Translated, it gives CASSLVAGKEKPQHF.

This clone was seen just once. The CDR3 loop reads CASSDGPNSPLHF. The CDR3 DNA sequence: TGTGCCAGCAGCGACGGACCTAATTCACCCCTCCACTTT. The rearrangement joins TRBV11-2 to TRBJ1-6, with unresolved D. CDR3 length: 13 amino acids. In germline, CDR1 is SGHAT, CDR2 FQNNGV. V was trimmed by 5 bases and J by 6 bases, leaving 8 bases between them.

V gene TRBV29-1 combines with J gene TRBJ2-3; TRBD1 is a possible D gene (6 bases). Per the germline V gene, CDR1 is SQVTM and CDR2 is ANQGSEA. The CDR3 sequence is 14 residues long. V lost 6 bases to trimming and J lost 0 bases, with 13 bases between them. The CDR3 nucleotides are TGCAGCGTCCCAGGGGTGGCTAGCACAGATACGCAGTATTTT. Encoded protein: CSVPGVASTDTQYF.

The rearrangement joins TRBV18 to TRBJ2-7; 10 bases map to TRBD1. Germline values: CDR1 KGHSH, CDR2 LQKENI. The junction had 3 bases not matched to a gene; V was cut back by 3 bases and J by 4 bases. The CDR3 runs 14 residues. CDR3 sequence (DNA): TGTGCCAGCTCACCGGGGACAGGGGCTTACGAGCAGTACTTC. Translation gives CASSPGTGAYEQYF.

The chain employs TRBV19 and TRBJ1-5; a possible D gene is TRBD1 (6 bases). V dropped 8 bases and J dropped 5 bases, with 22 bases sitting between them. The CDR3 is made up of 16 amino acids. In germline, CDR1 is LNHDA, CDR2 SQIVND (reference sequence). The CDR3 sequence is CASHTIQGLLDQPQHF. DNA of the CDR3: TGTGCCAGTCATACTATCCAGGGGCTTTTAGATCAGCCCCAGCATTTT.

The rearrangement links TRBV6-2 or TRBV6-3 to TRBJ1-5; D perhaps matches TRBD1 (6 bases). Germline V gene lookup returns CDR1 MNHEY and CDR2 SVGEGT. V lost 6 bases to trimming and J lost 7 bases, with 13 bases between them. CDR3 length equals 13 residues. This CDR3 reads CASSQNRVQPQHF. As DNA, the CDR3 is TGTGCCAGCAGCCAGAACAGGGTACAGCCCCAGCATTTT.

This CDR3 reads CASSSIDSGLAEYEQFF. For the CDR3, the DNA is TGTGCCAGCAGCTCGATAGACTCGGGACTAGCTGAGTATGAGCAGTTCTTC. The rearrangement joins TRBV7-8 to TRBJ2-1; TRBD2 aligns across 9 bases. Germline V lookup: CDR1 SGHVS, CDR2 FQNEAQ. This CDR3 spans 17 amino acids. Losses at the gene ends were 4 bases for V and 8 bases for J; bases not matched to a gene: 15.

This clone was counted between two and nine times. The chain links TRBV7-9 to TRBJ1-2; D uncertain. The V end lost 2 bases, the J end lost 7 bases, and 14 bases lay between the germline ends. Germline assignment: CDR1 SEHNR and CDR2 FQNEAQ (reference sequence). The CDR3 has 14 amino acids. The CDR3 bases are TGTGCCAGCAGCTTACCGTCCGAGGTGCGTGGCTACACCTTC. The encoded protein is CASSLPSEVRGYTF.

The V gene is TRBV11-2, the J gene TRBJ2-3; either TRBD1 or TRBD2 may fit D (6 bases each). The CDR3 runs 15 residues. The V gene's germline CDR1 is SGHAT and CDR2 FQNNGV. V lost 1 base to trimming and J lost 2 bases, with 10 bases between them. CDR3 in DNA: TGTGCCAGCAGCTTAGGAGGGGGGTCCACAGATACGCAGTATTTT. Protein: CASSLGGGSTDTQYF.

This clone occurred once. The chain joins TRBV7-6 to TRBJ1-1; no clear D. This CDR3 spans 14 amino acids. V was pared by 1 base and J by 2 bases, with 8 bases between. Per the germline V gene, CDR1 is SGHVS and CDR2 is FNYEAQ. Here the CDR3 reads CASSLGLVNTEAFF. In DNA, the CDR3 is TGTGCCAGCAGCTTAGGGCTAGTTAACACTGAAGCTTTCTTT.

This clone was detected only a few times. The rearrangement uses TRBV7-2 and TRBJ2-1; possibly TRBD1 or TRBD2 for D (6 bases each). Germline V gene data show CDR1 as SGHTA and CDR2 as FQGNSA. Trimming removed 1 base at V and 9 bases at J, with 22 bases between. This CDR3 has 17 amino acids. CDR3 DNA: TGTGCCAGCAGCTTAGGGCTCGGCAGGTCCGGGGGCAGTGAGCAGTTCTTC. This codes for CASSLGLGRSGGSEQFF.

The genes are TRBV19 and TRBJ2-7, with 14 bases fitting TRBD2. CDR1 and CDR2 from the germline V gene are LNHDA and SQIVND (reference sequence). This CDR3 has 16 residues. Trimming cost V 3 bases and J 2 bases; bases outside gene matches: 3. The CDR3 DNA follows: TGTGCCAGTAGTATGGGGACTAGCGGGAGCCCCTACGAGCAGTACTTC. This sequence encodes CASSMGTSGSPYEQYF.

The chain employs TRBV15 and TRBJ2-3; D is uncertain. CDR1 LNHNV and CDR2 YYDKDF come from the germline V gene (reference sequence). V lost 3 bases, J lost 2 bases, and 15 bases lay in between. The CDR3 spans 16 residues. The CDR3 region has the DNA TGTGCCACCAGCAGCCCGTCTACAAAGAACACAGATACGCAGTATTTT. This encodes CATSSPSTKNTDTQYF.

This clone was observed once. The V call is TRBV20-1, the J call TRBJ2-3, with D tentatively TRBD2 (5 bases). The CDR3 is 11 amino acids. Trimming left V 7 bases short and J 2 bases short, with 7 bases between. Germline V CDR1 and CDR2: DFQATT, SNEGSKA (reference sequence). In DNA form, the CDR3 reads TGCAGTGGAGGGTTCACAGATACGCAGTATTTT. Amino acid sequence: CSGGFTDTQYF.

The chain has TRBV6-5 and TRBJ1-4, with D hard to call. The CDR3 loop spans 14 amino acids. V lost 6 bases and J lost 0, with 8 bases in between. In germline, CDR1 is MNHEY, CDR2 SVGAGI. The CDR3 is CASSCYATNEKLFF. CDR3 coding DNA: TGTGCCAGCAGCTGCTATGCAACTAATGAAAAACTGTTTTTT.

This chain links TRBV30 with TRBJ2-7; 9 bases align to TRBD1. Germline assignment: CDR1 GTSNPN and CDR2 SVGIG (reference sequence). J gave up 4 bases and V 1 base, and 5 bases lay outside the gene matches. This CDR3 spans 14 amino acids. The CDR3 sequence: CAWSGGTGPYEQYF. In nucleotides, the CDR3 is TGTGCCTGGAGTGGCGGGACAGGGCCATACGAGCAGTACTTC.

The J gene is TRBJ1-2, the V gene TRBV5-1; TRBD1 aligns across 9 bases. The junction had 10 bases not matched to a gene; V was cut back by 3 bases and J by 7 bases. Per the germline V gene, CDR1 is SGHRS and CDR2 is YFSETQ. This CDR3 region has 15 residues. The CDR3 region has the DNA TGCGCCAGCAGCTCGCTACAGGGGGCTCCCTCTGGCTACACCTTC. Residues: CASSSLQGAPSGYTF.

This clone was observed a single time. The chain couples TRBV18 to TRBJ2-3; D gene ambiguous. In germline, CDR1 is KGHSH, CDR2 LQKENI. V lost 3 bases and J 3 bases, leaving 4 bases between the germline ends. The CDR3 spans 12 residues. The CDR3 region has the DNA TGTGCCAGCTCACCCTGGACAGATACGCAGTATTTT. Translated, it gives CASSPWTDTQYF.

V usage is TRBV19 and J usage is TRBJ2-3; D is perhaps TRBD1 (6 bases). The germline gives CDR1 LNHDA, CDR2 SQIVND (reference sequence). This CDR3 spans 15 amino acids. V dropped 1 base and J dropped 4 bases, with 12 bases sitting between them. Here the CDR3 reads CASSIGTDISDTQYF. The CDR3 DNA reads as TGTGCCAGTAGTATAGGGACAGACATATCAGATACGCAGTATTTT.

This rearrangement joins TRBV12-3 or TRBV12-4 to TRBJ2-2; D is unclear. The CDR3 has 13 amino acids. V was clipped by 3 bases and J by 5 bases, with 7 bases between them. The CDR3 here is CASSFRGTGELFF. Here the CDR3 DNA reads TGTGCCAGCAGTTTTCGAGGAACCGGGGAGCTGTTTTTT.

The V and J genes are TRBV29-1 and TRBJ2-2; 7 positions match TRBD1. There are 12 residues in the CDR3. V was clipped by 7 bases and J by 9 bases; unmatched bases: 8. Germline CDR1 SQVTM, CDR2 ANQGSEA. CDR3 sequence (DNA): TGCAGCGGACAGGGCTTTACGCGGGAGCTGTTTTTT. The encoded protein is CSGQGFTRELFF.

The sample holds one count of this clone. The CDR3 bases are TGCGCCAGCAGCCAAAGCGCAACAGGCTCCTATAATTCACCCCTCCACTTT. Its translation is CASSQSATGSYNSPLHF. The chain couples TRBV4-1 to TRBJ1-6; D possibly corresponds to TRBD1 (5 bases). The CDR3 covers 17 residues. Between the trimmed V and J ends, which lost 2 bases and 0 bases, there was a span of 11 bases. Germline CDR1 MGHRA, CDR2 YSYEKL.